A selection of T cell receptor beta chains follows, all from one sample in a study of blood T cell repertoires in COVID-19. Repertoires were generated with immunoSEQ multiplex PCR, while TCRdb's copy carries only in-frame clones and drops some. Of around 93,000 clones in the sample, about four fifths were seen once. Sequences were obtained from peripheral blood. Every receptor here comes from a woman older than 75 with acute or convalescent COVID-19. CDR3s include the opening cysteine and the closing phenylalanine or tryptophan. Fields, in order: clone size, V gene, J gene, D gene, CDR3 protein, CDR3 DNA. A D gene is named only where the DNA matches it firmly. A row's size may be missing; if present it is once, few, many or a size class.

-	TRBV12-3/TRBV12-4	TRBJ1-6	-	CASSWAGPPLHF	TGTGCCAGCAGTTGGGCAGGGCCACCCCTCCACTTT
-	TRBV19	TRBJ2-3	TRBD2	CASRAGAGYTDTQYF	TGTGCCAGTCGAGCGGGGGCCGGGTACACAGATACGCAGTATTTT
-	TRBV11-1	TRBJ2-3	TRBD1	CASSPGQGATDTQYF	TGTGCCAGCAGCCCGGGACAGGGGGCCACAGATACGCAGTATTTT
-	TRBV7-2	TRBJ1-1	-	CASSLTFTASGAEAFF	TGTGCCAGCAGCCTCACTTTCACAGCCTCTGGCGCTGAAGCTTTCTTT
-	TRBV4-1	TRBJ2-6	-	CASSPVHSSGANVLTF	TGCGCCAGCAGCCCAGTCCATAGCTCCGGGGCCAACGTCCTGACTTTC
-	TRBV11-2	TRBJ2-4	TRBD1	CASSLVRGQGPNIQYF	TGTGCCAGCAGCTTAGTTAGGGGACAGGGGCCAAACATTCAGTACTTC
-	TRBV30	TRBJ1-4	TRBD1	CALDRVGEKLFF	TGTGCCTTGGACAGGGTTGGTGAAAAACTGTTTTTT
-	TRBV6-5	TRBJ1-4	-	CASFKRGGEKLFF	TGTGCCAGCTTCAAACGGGGGGGTGAAAAACTGTTTTTT
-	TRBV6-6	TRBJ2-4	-	CASGMRVLGAKNIQYF	TGTGCCAGCGGGATGAGGGTTTTGGGGGCCAAAAACATTCAGTACTTC
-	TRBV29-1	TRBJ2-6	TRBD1	CSTTGDAPSGANVLTF	TGCAGCACCACAGGGGATGCCCCTTCTGGGGCCAACGTCCTGACTTTC
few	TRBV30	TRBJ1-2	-	CAWSVAQGWGYTF	TGTGCCTGGAGTGTCGCCCAGGGATGGGGCTACACCTTC
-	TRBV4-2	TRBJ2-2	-	CASSQASPKTGELFF	TGTGCCAGCAGCCAAGCTTCACCTAAGACCGGGGAGCTGTTTTTT
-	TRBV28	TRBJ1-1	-	CATIDTEAFF	TGTGCCACCATTGACACTGAAGCTTTCTTT
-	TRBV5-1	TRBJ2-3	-	CASSYSGATDTQYF	TGCGCCAGCAGCTATAGCGGTGCCACAGATACGCAGTATTTT
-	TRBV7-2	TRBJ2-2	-	CASSYYTGELFF	TGTGCCAGCAGCTACTACACCGGGGAGCTGTTTTTT
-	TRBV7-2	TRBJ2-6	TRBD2	CASSPRGGSVGANVLTF	TGTGCCAGCAGCCCTAGGGGCGGGAGTGTTGGGGCCAACGTCCTGACTTTC
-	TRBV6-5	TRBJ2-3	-	CASTGGTDTQYF	TGTGCCAGCACAGGGGGCACAGATACGCAGTATTTT
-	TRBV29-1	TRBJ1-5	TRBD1	CSVATGTGDQPQHF	TGCAGCGTTGCGACAGGGACGGGGGATCAGCCCCAGCATTTT
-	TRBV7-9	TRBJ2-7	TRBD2	CASSWDGRTYEQYF	TGTGCCAGCAGCTGGGACGGGAGGACCTACGAGCAGTACTTC
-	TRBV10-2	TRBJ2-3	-	CASSESGAPTQYF	TGCGCCAGCAGTGAGTCTGGGGCCCCGACGCAGTATTTT
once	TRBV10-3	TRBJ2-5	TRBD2	CATQRLAQETQYF	TGTGCCACCCAGCGACTAGCCCAAGAGACCCAGTACTTC
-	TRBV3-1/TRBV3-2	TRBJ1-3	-	CASSQVKLSGNTIYF	TGTGCCAGCAGCCAGGTTAAACTCTCTGGAAACACCATATATTTT
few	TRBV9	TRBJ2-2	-	CASSPRIGGELFF	TGTGCCAGCAGCCCCAGGATTGGCGGGGAGCTGTTTTTT
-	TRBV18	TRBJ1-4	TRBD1	CASSPEAGGGEKLFF	TGTGCCAGCTCACCAGAGGCAGGGGGAGGAGAAAAACTGTTTTTT
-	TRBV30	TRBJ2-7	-	CAWGDSAYEQYF	TGTGCCTGGGGTGACTCTGCCTACGAGCAGTACTTC
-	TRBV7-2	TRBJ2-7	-	CASSYRVTSYEQYF	TGTGCCAGCAGCTACCGGGTTACCTCCTACGAGCAGTACTTC
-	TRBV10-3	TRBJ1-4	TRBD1	CAISESIRGQQEKLFF	TGTGCCATCAGTGAGTCTATTCGGGGACAGCAGGAAAAACTGTTTTTT
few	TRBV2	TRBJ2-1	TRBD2	CASSVLTSGDEQFF	TGTGCCAGCAGTGTGTTGACTAGCGGGGATGAGCAGTTCTTC
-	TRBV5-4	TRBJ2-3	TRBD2	CASRPRLAGDLSTDTQYF	TGTGCCAGCAGACCGCGACTAGCGGGGGATTTAAGCACAGATACGCAGTATTTT
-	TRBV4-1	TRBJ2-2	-	CASSPLRRGGTGELFF	TGCGCCAGCAGCCCTCTGAGGCGGGGCGGTACCGGGGAGCTGTTTTTT
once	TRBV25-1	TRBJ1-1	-	CASKREMNTEAFF	TGTGCCAGCAAACGCGAAATGAACACTGAAGCTTTCTTT
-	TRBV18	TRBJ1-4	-	CASSPTAGNEKLFF	TGTGCCAGCTCACCAACAGCAGGGAATGAAAAACTGTTTTTT
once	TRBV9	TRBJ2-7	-	CASSVDATPYEQYF	TGTGCCAGCAGCGTAGATGCAACTCCCTACGAGCAGTACTTC
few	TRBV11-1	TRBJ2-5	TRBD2	CASSVAGGETQYF	TGTGCCAGCAGTGTAGCGGGAGGCGAGACCCAGTACTTC
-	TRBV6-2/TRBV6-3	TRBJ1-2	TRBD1	CASSDRGQIYGYTF	TGTGCCAGCAGCGACAGGGGGCAGATCTATGGCTACACCTTC
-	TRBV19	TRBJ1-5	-	CASIGTLGEPQHF	TGTGCCAGTATAGGGACTCTCGGGGAGCCCCAGCATTTT
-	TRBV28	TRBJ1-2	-	CATSRTDPRGYTF	TGTGCCACCTCCCGGACAGATCCCCGGGGCTACACCTTC
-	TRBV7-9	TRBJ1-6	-	CASSLGQADNSPLHF	TGTGCCAGCAGCTTAGGACAGGCGGATAATTCACCCCTCCACTTT
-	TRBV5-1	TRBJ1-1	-	CASRIQSIMNTEAFF	TGCGCCAGCAGAATCCAGTCCATTATGAACACTGAAGCTTTCTTT
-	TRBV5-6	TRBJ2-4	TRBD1	CASSGADRSNIQYF	TGTGCCAGCAGCGGGGCGGACAGGTCAAACATTCAGTACTTC
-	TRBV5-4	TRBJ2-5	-	CASSRSESRETQYF	TGTGCCAGCAGCCGATCTGAAAGTCGGGAGACCCAGTACTTC